This T cell receptor beta chain was sequenced during a study of post-analysis software for immune sequencing data. Findings of the study overall: When compared against controls, multiple sclerosis patients showed significantly lower normalized Chao1 diversity. Samples from one preparation batch, clustered by F measure, grouped strongly together. In patients, TRBV5-6, TRBV5-1 and TRBV20-1 belonged to roughly 5 TRBV segments found more frequently than in controls.

The CDR3 loop spans 15 amino acids. V was shortened by 3 bases and J by 1 base, with 13 bases between the two germline ends. Germline V gene data show CDR1 as LNHNV and CDR2 as YYDKDF (reference sequence). The TCR beta cDNA libraries contained unique molecular identifiers. TCRdb passed the PCR reads through MiXCR, listing each CDR3 protein once. The sample has hundreds of thousands of distinct CDR3 sequences, approximately 59% seen once. This clonotype has only a few counts. The target antigen is unknown. This chain joins TRBV15 and TRBJ2-7; TRBD1 might be the D (5 bases). Sequencing was carried out using blood. The sequence derives from a girl aged 2-10 years with multiple sclerosis. CDR3: CATSSDSRYSYEQYF. The DNA for the CDR3 is TGTGCCACCAGCAGCGACAGCCGCTATTCCTACGAGCAGTACTTC.